This TCR beta chain was sequenced in a study of identical twins. V lost 4 bases, J lost 4 bases, and 7 bases stayed unmatched. Germline V gene data show CDR1 as SQVTM and CDR2 as ANQGSEA. The CDR3 contains 14 residues. This clonotype was found a few times. The antigen remains unidentified. cDNA molecules carried unique molecular identifiers, and template switching added a universal primer site. TCRdb called the 5' RACE reads again in MiXCR, with one record for every CDR3 protein. The sample lists about 460,000 distinct CDR3 sequences; more than 13% were seen once. Study results and caveats: Invariant cells of the MAIT and iNKT types might have partly distorted the zero-insertion analyses. For cord blood, abundant beta clonotypes had fewer insertions, unlike memory repertoires, which showed none.

The data also belong to a second study, concerning yellow fever vaccine responses in identical twins. That work states: A vaccine T cell response that seemed partly convergent and partly personalized was reported in twins.

V gene TRBV29-1 combines with J gene TRBJ2-3, with TRBD2 identical over 8 bases. Sequencing was performed on CD4+ T cells sorted from blood. This clonotype originated in a woman aged 18-35 years in good health. The CDR3 nucleotides are TGCAGCGTTGCGGGGGGGGATGGCGCAGATACGCAGTATTTT. It yields the protein CSVAGGDGADTQYF.